Below are 26 T cell receptor beta chains sequenced from a single sample in a study of shared clonotypes between healthy human individuals. Here immunoSEQ multiplex PCR was the method, and the copy in TCRdb shows in-frame clones only, minus some. The table has 450,000 to 600,000 clones, 75% to 85% seen once; the top ten hold 10% to 15%. Sequenced input: PBMCs. The source of these receptors is a woman aged 40 to 55 in good health. Some clones in this sample may be carry-over from other donors' samples.

The chain employs TRBV13 and TRBJ2-5; TRBD2 matches at 16 bases. Losses at the gene ends were 4 bases for V and 1 base for J; bases not matched to a gene: 9. The germline V gene encodes CDR1 PRHDT and CDR2 FYEKMQ (reference sequence). This CDR3 has 19 residues. CDR3 in DNA: TGTGCCAGCAGCTCGGGGACTAGCGGGAGGGGGACTCTCCAAGAGACCCAGTACTTC. This translates into CASSSGTSGRGTLQETQYF.

The V gene is TRBV6-5, the J gene TRBJ1-5; TRBD1 aligns across 8 bases. The V and J ends lost 6 bases and 4 bases, in that order; junction bases with no gene match: 5. Germline V gene data show CDR1 as MNHEY and CDR2 as SVGAGI. The length of the CDR3 is 14 residues. CDR3 sequence (DNA): TGTGCCAGCAGCCGGGACAGGAGAAATCAGCCCCAGCATTTT. It codes for CASSRDRRNQPQHF.

The V and J genes are TRBV5-4 and TRBJ2-2, with a tentative D call TRBD1 (5 bases). Germline V CDR1 and CDR2: SGHNT, YYREEE (reference sequence). V lost 0 bases, J lost 7 bases, and 19 bases lay in between. CDR3 length equals 17 residues. Here the CDR3 reads CASSLAKGFFQGGELFF. In nucleotides, the CDR3 is TGTGCCAGCAGCTTGGCCAAGGGGTTCTTCCAGGGCGGGGAGCTGTTTTTT.

J is TRBJ2-7 and V is TRBV11-2; tentatively, D is TRBD1 (6 bases). This CDR3 region has 16 residues. Germline V gives CDR1 SGHAT, CDR2 FQNNGV. The V end was cut by 5 bases, the J end by 2 bases, with 19 bases between. CDR3 sequence reads: CASSPINRDKAYEQYF. The CDR3 region has the DNA TGTGCCAGCAGCCCTATTAACCGGGACAAGGCCTACGAGCAGTACTTC.

This chain uses TRBV7-8 with TRBJ1-2; 7 bases are a match to TRBD1. Losses at the gene ends were 5 bases for V and 0 bases for J; bases not matched to a gene: 6. The length of the CDR3 is 15 residues. Germline lookup yields CDR1 SGHVS and CDR2 FQNEAQ. Here the CDR3 DNA reads TGTGCCAGCAGCCAGACAGGGAGGGCTAACTATGGCTACACCTTC. Translation: CASSQTGRANYGYTF.

V usage is TRBV14 and J usage is TRBJ2-7; 11 bases are a match to TRBD1. V lost 4 bases to trimming and J lost 5 bases; unmatched junction nucleotides: 4. Per the germline V gene, CDR1 is SGHDN and CDR2 is FVKESK. There are 14 residues in the CDR3. This chain's CDR3 is CASSRRTGGDEQYF. The DNA of the CDR3 is TGTGCCAGCAGCCGACGGACAGGGGGCGACGAGCAGTACTTC.

In this sample, this clone turned up a few times. This chain joins TRBV14 and TRBJ1-2, with D possibly TRBD1 on 5 matching bases. The CDR3 runs to 12 residues. Germline V CDR1 and CDR2: SGHDN, FVKESK. Deletions cut 0 bases from V and 14 bases from J, with 13 bases between. The CDR3 loop reads CASSQDRTPATF. CDR3 coding DNA: TGTGCCAGCAGCCAAGACAGGACACCGGCTACCTTC.

To note about this clone: Other nucleotide sequences from this sample produce the same CDR3. The chain recombines TRBV7-2 with TRBJ1-3; D ambiguous. The germline gives CDR1 SGHTA, CDR2 FQGNSA. Trimming took off 3 bases at V and 2 bases at J, with 5 bases between the two ends. There are 13 residues in the CDR3. The CDR3: CASSLVTGNTIYF. In DNA, the CDR3 is TGTGCCAGCAGCTTGGTCACTGGAAACACCATATATTTT.

The chain is built from TRBV7-9 and TRBJ2-3; 7 nucleotides match TRBD1. The CDR3 runs to 16 residues. Germline V gene sequence: CDR1 SEHNR, CDR2 FQNEAQ (reference sequence). J lost 0 bases, V lost 5 bases, and 8 bases had no gene match. CDR3 region: CASSVGTDSSTDTQYF. The CDR3 DNA sequence: TGTGCCAGCAGCGTTGGGACAGACTCTAGCACAGATACGCAGTATTTT.

The CDR3 protein is CASSQGDYQTIKTYEQYF. As DNA, the CDR3 is TGTGCCAGCAGCCAAGGGGACTACCAGACCATAAAGACCTACGAGCAGTACTTC. The chain links TRBV4-2 to TRBJ2-7, with 7 positions matching TRBD2. This CDR3 spans 18 amino acids. Germline values: CDR1 LGHNA, CDR2 YNFKEQ. V lost 1 base to trimming and J lost 2 bases; unmatched junction nucleotides: 14.

The chain uses TRBV29-1 and TRBJ2-1; D is perhaps TRBD2 (5 bases). The CDR3 is made up of 16 amino acids. The germline V gene has CDR1 SQVTM and CDR2 ANQGSEA. Trimming left V 6 bases short and J 7 bases short, with 25 bases between. This CDR3 is CSVSPQRFYVKNEQFF. CDR3 DNA sequence: TGCAGCGTCTCCCCCCAGCGGTTTTACGTGAAGAATGAGCAGTTCTTC.

A note on this clone: This may arise from a read error, as a much more abundant clone is one base away. Other DNA sequences in this specimen translate into the identical CDR3. V and J are TRBV28 and TRBJ2-7; D is unresolved. This CDR3 has 12 residues. Deletions cut 0 bases from V and 4 bases from J, with 4 bases between. Germline values: CDR1 MDHEN, CDR2 SYDVKM. The CDR3 is CASSLWGYEQYF. DNA for the CDR3: TGTGCCAGCAGTTTATGGGGGTACGAGCAGTACTTC.

The CDR3: CASSSGSNNEQFF. Here the CDR3 DNA reads TGTGCCAGCAGCTCAGGGTCGAACAATGAGCAGTTCTTC. V and J are TRBV7-7 and TRBJ2-1, with D possibly being TRBD1 (5 bases). The V and J ends lost 4 bases and 5 bases respectively, with 9 bases between them. Germline V lookup: CDR1 SSHAT, CDR2 FNYEAQ (reference sequence). The CDR3 loop spans 13 amino acids.

The chain carries TRBV5-4 and TRBJ2-7; possibly TRBD2 for D (5 bases). The CDR3 is 13 residues long. V lost 6 bases, J lost 0 bases, and 10 bases lay in between. CDR1 is SGHNT, CDR2 YYREEE, per germline (reference sequence). The CDR3 DNA reads TGTGCCAGCACCGACGACTACTCCTACGAGCAGTACTTC. Translating gives CASTDDYSYEQYF. Variable domain in full (rest from reference TRBV5-4 and TRBJ2-7): ETGVTQSPTHLIKTRGQQVTLRCSSQSGHNTVSWYQQALGQGPQFIFQYYREEENGRGNFPPRFSGLQFPNYSSELNVNALELDDSALYLCASTDDYSYEQYFGPGTRLTVT.

The chain couples TRBV10-3 to TRBJ1-5; no firm D call. The V end was cut by 2 bases, the J end by 0 bases, with 5 bases between. Germline CDR1 and CDR2: ENHRY and SYGVKD. CDR3 size: 14 residues. This CDR3 reads CAISEDTSNQPQHF. The CDR3 nucleotides are TGTGCCATCAGTGAGGACACTAGCAATCAGCCCCAGCATTTT.

The chain couples TRBV6-4 to TRBJ1-2; D unresolved. V lost 7 bases, J lost 3 bases, and 15 bases lay in between. This CDR3 is 14 amino acids long. The V gene's germline CDR1 is MRHNA and CDR2 SNTAGT. DNA of the CDR3: TGTGCCAGCAAAATCTCCTCTTCGCACTATGGCTACACCTTC. It is translated as CASKISSSHYGYTF.

CDR3 sequence: CASSQGNTGELFF. The CDR3 nucleotides are TGTGCCAGCAGCCAGGGGAACACCGGGGAGCTGTTTTTT. This rearrangement joins TRBV14 to TRBJ2-2, with D unresolved. The germline gives CDR1 SGHDN, CDR2 FVKESK. The CDR3 loop spans 13 amino acids. V was shortened by 3 bases and J by 1 base, with 3 bases between the two germline ends.

The J gene is TRBJ1-2, the V gene TRBV29-1; 9 bases fit TRBD1. Germline V lookup: CDR1 SQVTM, CDR2 ANQGSEA. CDR3 length: 11 amino acids. Losses at the gene ends were 3 bases for V and 10 bases for J; bases not matched to a gene: 3. DNA of the CDR3: TGCAGCGTTGACCTACAGGGGGCCTACACCTTC. Protein product: CSVDLQGAYTF.

The chain has TRBV5-1 and TRBJ2-1, with 8 nucleotides matching TRBD2. The J segment lost 7 bases and the V segment lost 4 bases, leaving 10 bases of the junction unmatched. This CDR3 comprises 15 residues. Germline CDR1 is SGHRS and CDR2 is YFSETQ. The CDR3 coding sequence is TGCGCCAGCAGCGTGGTAGCGGGATCGGAAAATGAGCAGTTCTTC. Translated, it gives CASSVVAGSENEQFF.

As concerns this clone: The same CDR3 arises from other DNA sequences in this sample as well. The J gene is TRBJ1-1, the V gene TRBV28; TRBD1 is a possible D gene (5 bases). The CDR3 runs 12 residues. Trimming took 2 bases from V and 4 from J, leaving 5 bases between them. Germline V CDR1 and CDR2: MDHEN, SYDVKM. CDR3: CASSLGTTEAFF. As DNA, the CDR3 is TGTGCCAGCAGTTTAGGGACCACTGAAGCTTTCTTT.

The chain combines TRBV7-2 with TRBJ1-3; 9 positions agree with TRBD2. Near its end, the DNA agrees better with TRBJ2-2, so the J call may be wrong. This CDR3 contains 15 residues. Germline CDR1 is SGHTA and CDR2 is FQGNSA. In DNA form, the CDR3 reads TGTGCCAGCAGCTCACGGACTAGCGAGACCGGGGAGCTGTTTTTT. Translation: CASSSRTSETGELFF.

This rearrangement joins TRBV15 to TRBJ1-5; 8 positions match TRBD1. The CDR3 runs 16 residues. Germline CDR1 LNHNV, CDR2 YYDKDF (reference sequence). The V and J ends lost 1 base and 5 bases, in that order; junction bases with no gene match: 7. The CDR3 protein is CATSRGGGTGDQPQHF. CDR3 nucleotide sequence: TGTGCCACCAGCAGAGGAGGCGGGACAGGCGATCAGCCCCAGCATTTT.

The chain combines TRBV27 with TRBJ2-4; 8 bases are shared with TRBD1. With V trimmed by 5 bases and J by 8 bases, 8 bases remained unmatched. Germline V gives CDR1 MNHEY, CDR2 SMNVEV (reference sequence). The CDR3 runs to 14 residues. The CDR3 bases are TGTGCCAGCAGTAACGACAGGGGAGCGGACATTCAGTACTTC. It specifies CASSNDRGADIQYF.

This clone was seen ten or more times. V usage is TRBV27 and J usage is TRBJ1-6; a possible D gene is TRBD1 (5 bases). The germline V gene has CDR1 MNHEY and CDR2 SMNVEV (reference sequence). Trimming cost V 0 bases and J 4 bases, with 13 bases left between them. The CDR3 length is 17 residues. CDR3 sequence (DNA): TGTGCCAGCAGTTTATCGAGGGGCACCCTATATAATTCACCCCTCCACTTT. Encoded protein: CASSLSRGTLYNSPLHF.

This clone was picked up a small number of times. The V and J genes are TRBV18 and TRBJ2-1, with 7 bases matching TRBD2. V dropped 0 bases and J dropped 4; count of bases not matched to a gene: 3. The CDR3 covers 15 residues. From germline, CDR1 is KGHSH and CDR2 LQKENI. The CDR3 region has the DNA TGTGCCAGCTCACCACCGGAAGCGGGGTACAATGAGCAGTTCTTC. Protein: CASSPPEAGYNEQFF.

This chain uses TRBV5-1 with TRBJ2-3; 7 bases match TRBD1. Losses at the gene ends were 4 bases for V and 0 bases for J; bases not matched to a gene: 5. This CDR3 contains 15 residues. CDR1 is SGHRS, CDR2 YFSETQ, per germline. In DNA form, the CDR3 reads TGCGCCAGCAGCCAGGACAGGCCGAGCACAGATACGCAGTATTTT. It codes for CASSQDRPSTDTQYF.